The 12 T cell receptor beta chains listed next were all sequenced from one sample in a study of human T cells and chemical hapten exposure. TCRdb reprocessed the RACE reads via MiXCR and lists one record per CDR3 protein. The table includes 130,000 or so distinct CDR3 sequences, approximately 9.1% detected once. Time point described: healthy volunteer bleed at 2 weeks. Total RNA was isolated from unfractionated whole blood. Sequenced input: whole blood. These receptors were collected from a male donor in good health. Some clones in this sample may be carry-over from other donors' samples.

The rearrangement joins TRBV7-9 to TRBJ2-1, with TRBD1 matching over 7 bases. The J segment lost 0 bases and the V segment lost 3 bases, leaving 8 bases of the junction unmatched. The CDR3 has 17 amino acids. Per germline, CDR1 SEHNR and CDR2 FQNEAQ (reference sequence). CDR3 sequence: CASSFAGTASSYNEQFF. The DNA of the CDR3 is TGTGCCAGCAGCTTTGCCGGGACAGCAAGCTCCTACAATGAGCAGTTCTTC. The variable domain in full, completed from reference TRBV7-9 and TRBJ2-1, reads DTGVSQNPRHKITKRGQNVTFRCDPISEHNRLYWYRQTLGQGPEFLTYFQNEAQLEKSRLLSDRFSAERPKGSFSTLEIQRTEQGDSAMYLCASSFAGTASSYNEQFFGPGTRLTVL.

This clonotype has ten or more counts. This chain links TRBV6-5 with TRBJ1-5; 8 bases agree with TRBD1. Per germline, CDR1 MNHEY and CDR2 SVGAGI. CDR3 length: 16 residues. J lost 7 bases, V lost 5 bases, and 13 bases had no gene match. The CDR3 loop reads CASSPFGTGENQPQHF. The CDR3 DNA reads as TGTGCCAGCAGTCCCTTTGGGACAGGCGAGAACCAGCCCCAGCATTTT.

This clonotype came up a few times. V gene TRBV20-1 combines with J gene TRBJ2-7; D is uncertain. The CDR3 is 11 residues long. The V and J ends lost 0 bases and 1 base respectively, with 1 base between them. The germline gives CDR1 DFQATT, CDR2 SNEGSKA (reference sequence). The DNA of the CDR3 is TGCAGTGCTAGAGAATCCTACGAGCAGTACTTC. Amino acid sequence: CSARESYEQYF.

The sample holds many counts of this clonotype. The gene calls are TRBV5-1 and TRBJ2-1; TRBD2 agrees at 10 bases. V lost 0 bases and J lost 4; bases outside the gene matches: 10. The CDR3 sequence is 18 residues long. Germline V CDR1 and CDR2: SGHRS, YFSETQ. The DNA for the CDR3 is TGCGCCAGCAGCTTGGCGCTAGCGGGGGCTCCGGGTTACAATGAGCAGTTCTTC. Translation gives CASSLALAGAPGYNEQFF. The full variable domain, with the rest looked up from reference TRBV5-1 and TRBJ2-1, is KAGVTQTPRYLIKTRGQQVTLSCSPISGHRSVSWYQQTPGQGLQFLFEYFSETQRNKGNFPGRFSGRQFSNSRSEMNVSTLELGDSALYLCASSLALAGAPGYNEQFFGPGTRLTVL.

This clonotype was counted only a few times. This chain links TRBV4-2 with TRBJ1-2; 7 bases agree with TRBD1. With V trimmed by 0 bases and J by 8 bases, 12 bases remained unmatched. The germline gives CDR1 LGHNA, CDR2 YNFKEQ. The CDR3 extends over 16 amino acids. CDR3 loop: CASSQDPWTGLQGYTF. CDR3 nucleotide sequence: TGTGCCAGCAGCCAAGATCCCTGGACAGGCCTTCAGGGCTACACCTTC.

This chain joins TRBV12-3 or TRBV12-4 and TRBJ1-5; tentatively, D is TRBD1 (5 bases). V was cut by 5 bases and J by 1 base, with 9 bases left in between. The CDR3 extends over 14 amino acids. CDR3 in DNA: TGTGCCAGCAGTACGGACAAAAGCAATCAGCCCCAGCATTTT. It is translated as CASSTDKSNQPQHF.

The chain uses TRBV29-1 and TRBJ1-2; 11 bases are shared with TRBD1. V was pared by 0 bases and J by 4 bases, with 7 bases of the junction left unmatched. CDR1 is SQVTM, CDR2 ANQGSEA, per germline. The CDR3 is 16 residues long. The CDR3 nucleotides are TGCAGCGTTGAAGAAGGAGGACAGGGGGCTCCCTATGGCTACACCTTC. It codes for CSVEEGGQGAPYGYTF.

This clonotype was observed many times. The chain couples TRBV4-3 to TRBJ1-1; 9 nucleotides match TRBD1. From germline, CDR1 is LGHNA and CDR2 YSLEER. CDR3 length: 19 amino acids. Germline trimming cut 0 bases from V and 1 base from J; bases unmatched to any gene: 12. The CDR3 sequence: CASSQDKGQGFLRNTEAFF. CDR3 nucleotides: TGCGCCAGCAGCCAAGATAAGGGACAGGGCTTTCTTAGGAACACTGAAGCTTTCTTT.

This clonotype has a handful of counts. V gene TRBV5-1 combines with J gene TRBJ1-6; 7 positions match TRBD1. CDR3 size: 14 residues. V lost 4 bases, J lost 9 bases, and 7 bases stayed unmatched. Germline CDR1 and CDR2: SGHRS and YFSETQ. CDR3 nucleotide sequence: TGCGCCAGCAGCCTGACAGGGTTGGGTTCACCCCTCCACTTT. Encoded protein: CASSLTGLGSPLHF.

The sample holds many counts of this clonotype. The V gene is TRBV27, the J gene TRBJ1-1; D gene uncertain. The V gene's germline CDR1 is MNHEY and CDR2 SMNVEV (reference sequence). The V end lost 3 bases, the J end lost 3 bases, and 8 bases lay between the germline ends. The CDR3 spans 13 residues. The CDR3 region has the DNA TGTGCCAGCAGTTTGTGGTGGGACACTGAAGCTTTCTTT. This gives the protein CASSLWWDTEAFF.

This clonotype has at least ten counts. The rearrangement uses TRBV3-1 and TRBJ2-7; perhaps TRBD2 as D (7 bases). Germline V gene sequence: CDR1 LGHDT, CDR2 YNNKEL (reference sequence). V dropped 1 base and J dropped 2 bases, with 15 bases sitting between them. The CDR3 has 16 residues. CDR3 DNA: TGTGCCAGCAGCCAAGGCTCCACGGGGGGCCCCTACGAGCAGTACTTC. Its translation: CASSQGSTGGPYEQYF.

This clonotype was picked up many times. V and J are TRBV6-2 or TRBV6-3 and TRBJ1-2, with TRBD1 matching over 8 bases. The V gene end was trimmed by 4 bases and the J gene end by 6 bases; junction bases not matched to a gene: 7. The CDR3 has 14 residues. Germline CDR1 reads MNHEY; CDR2 reads SVGEGT. The CDR3 DNA follows: TGTGCCAGCAGTTCCCTGGACAGGGCGGATGGCTACACCTTC. This codes for CASSSLDRADGYTF.